Presented here are 27 T cell receptor beta chains from one specimen sequenced in a study of blood T cells in healthy people across ages. The authors ran a second PCR of about 6 to 11 cycles using a sample-barcoded 5' primer and a J-beta primer mix. TCRdb reprocessed the 5' RACE reads via MiXCR and lists one record per CDR3 protein. Among around 940,000 distinct CDR3 sequences listed, around 54% were seen once. The material sequenced was blood. Receptors originate from a woman aged 60-75 years in good health.

The chain employs TRBV27 and TRBJ1-6; 8 bases map to TRBD1. The CDR3 length is 15 residues. The V segment lost 6 bases and the J segment 10 bases; nucleotides outside the gene matches: 11. CDR1 and CDR2 from the germline V gene are MNHEY and SMNVEV (reference sequence). The CDR3 sequence is CASSHDRGGDSPLHF. In DNA, the CDR3 is TGTGCCAGCAGCCATGACAGGGGAGGGGACTCACCCCTCCACTTT.

The V gene is TRBV28, the J gene TRBJ2-6, with TRBD1 identical over 7 bases. Per germline, CDR1 MDHEN and CDR2 SYDVKM. CDR3 size: 18 residues. The ends lost 6 bases at V and 0 bases at J; junction bases unmatched: 11. Here the CDR3 DNA reads TGTGCCAGCAGCATAGCCGGGACAGTCAACTCTGGGGCCAACGTCCTGACTTTC. Amino acids: CASSIAGTVNSGANVLTF.

A few counts support this clonotype. The V call is TRBV7-2, the J call TRBJ2-1; 8 nucleotides agree with TRBD2. After removal of 4 bases from V and 10 bases from J, the junction contained 12 bases not matched to a gene. Germline CDR1 SGHTA, CDR2 FQGNSA. This CDR3 comprises 15 residues. CDR3 nucleotides: TGTGCCAGCAGCTGGGTAGGAACTAGCGGCAGGGAGCAGTTCTTC. Residues: CASSWVGTSGREQFF.

This clonotype was counted only a few times. This chain joins TRBV12-3 or TRBV12-4 and TRBJ1-1, with TRBD1 as a possible D gene (5 bases). The CDR3 is made up of 14 amino acids. V was cut by 3 bases and J by 6 bases, with 14 bases left in between. The CDR3 sequence: CASSFGLWGPEAFF. CDR3 nucleotides: TGTGCCAGCAGTTTTGGGCTCTGGGGCCCTGAAGCTTTCTTT.

V usage is TRBV7-2 and J usage is TRBJ2-6; a possible D gene is TRBD2 (5 bases). The germline V gene encodes CDR1 SGHTA and CDR2 FQGNSA. V was pared by 3 bases and J by 4 bases, with 22 bases between. The CDR3 consists of 19 residues. The CDR3 DNA follows: TGTGCCAGCAGCTTTAGACTTGCTAGCTCCTATGAAGGGGCCAACGTCCTGACTTTC. This sequence encodes CASSFRLASSYEGANVLTF.

This rearrangement joins TRBV7-6 to TRBJ2-1; the match to TRBD1 covers 9 bases. Germline lookup yields CDR1 SGHVS and CDR2 FNYEAQ. There are 15 residues in the CDR3. With 6 bases clipped from V and 7 bases from J, the junction kept 10 bases outside the gene matches. The CDR3 region has the DNA TGTGCCAGCAGGGCAAACCGGGACAGGGCTAATGAGCAGTTCTTC. Translation: CASRANRDRANEQFF.

V usage is TRBV7-9 and J usage is TRBJ2-3; 8 bases map to TRBD1. The CDR3 length is 16 residues. CDR1 SEHNR and CDR2 FQNEAQ come from the germline V gene (reference sequence). Trimming cost V 0 bases and J 5 bases; bases outside gene matches: 7. In nucleotides, the CDR3 is TGTGCCAGCAGCTTAGCCCGGACAGGGATCGGAGATACGCAGTATTTT. Its protein is CASSLARTGIGDTQYF.

This chain connects TRBV10-3 to TRBJ2-5; D perhaps matches TRBD2 (7 bases). The J call may be wrong; the DNA end is better matched by TRBJ2-7. The V gene's germline CDR1 is ENHRY and CDR2 SYGVKD. The CDR3 is 17 residues long. Written as DNA, the CDR3 is TGTGCCATCAGTGAGTCGACGGGGGCGGGAGCTATACTCGAGCAGTACTTC. Amino acids: CAISESTGAGAILEQYF.

The genes are TRBV2 and TRBJ2-5; D uncertain. The closer fit of TRBJ2-7 to the DNA end suggests the J call may be wrong. The CDR3 covers 12 residues. CDR1 SNHLY and CDR2 FYNNEI come from the germline V gene. CDR3 loop: CASSEVGNEQYF. CDR3 DNA: TGTGCCAGCAGTGAAGTGGGAAACGAGCAGTACTTC.

The V call is TRBV27, the J call TRBJ2-3; 8 positions agree with TRBD2. Germline V gives CDR1 MNHEY, CDR2 SMNVEV (reference sequence). The CDR3 consists of 17 residues. V shed 5 bases, J shed 7 bases, and the junction held 17 bases outside the gene matches. DNA of the CDR3: TGTGCCAGCAGTCTCTCGGGTAGCGGGATTAGGCGATATACGCAGTATTTT. Translated, it gives CASSLSGSGIRRYTQYF.

This clonotype has a handful of counts. The chain employs TRBV12-3 or TRBV12-4 and TRBJ1-6; no clear D gene. V was shortened by 10 bases and J by 10 bases, with 17 bases between the two germline ends. The length of the CDR3 is 13 residues. In DNA form, the CDR3 reads TGTGCCACAACCGGCACCCTCCAGTCACCCCTCCACTTT. Amino acids: CATTGTLQSPLHF.

This chain joins TRBV6-2 or TRBV6-3 and TRBJ2-3; a weak D match, TRBD2 (5 bases). CDR3 length: 17 residues. Germline lookup yields CDR1 MNHEY and CDR2 SVGEGT. V lost 0 bases and J lost 2, with 15 bases in between. CDR3 nucleotide sequence: TGTGCCAGCAGTTACTCGACGGGGAGCGGCCCCACAGATACGCAGTATTTT. This encodes CASSYSTGSGPTDTQYF.

In the case of this clonotype: The missing conserved phenylalanine or tryptophan at the end of this CDR3 makes a read error likely. The chain uses TRBV5-1 and TRBJ2-1; possibly TRBD2 for D (6 bases). With 4 bases removed from V and 4 bases from J, the gap between germline ends came to 9 bases. The CDR3 totals 13 residues. Germline V CDR1 and CDR2: SGHRS, YFSETQ. CDR3 sequence reads: CASSNGGYNEQFS. DNA of the CDR3: TGCGCCAGCAGCAACGGGGGTTACAATGAGCAGTTCTCC.

The chain links TRBV28 to TRBJ2-1; possibly TRBD1 for D (6 bases). With 6 bases removed from V and 4 bases from J, the gap between germline ends came to 13 bases. The germline V gene has CDR1 MDHEN and CDR2 SYDVKM. The CDR3 loop spans 14 amino acids. CDR3 coding DNA: TGTGCCAGCAGCAGGGGCAGGGGTTACAATGAGCAGTTCTTC. Translated: CASSRGRGYNEQFF.

The genes are TRBV20-1 and TRBJ2-1; 12 positions agree with TRBD2. V trimming: 3 bases; J trimming: 7 bases; junction bases outside the gene matches: 7. In germline, CDR1 is DFQATT, CDR2 SNEGSKA (reference sequence). The CDR3 is 15 amino acids. CDR3 bases: TGCAGTGCTAGCCTGACTAGCGGGAGTAGAAATGAGCAGTTCTTC. It encodes CSASLTSGSRNEQFF.

The CDR3 nucleotides are TGCGCCAGCAGCCATAGCGGAGAGTCGGATACGCAGTATTTT. Encoded protein: CASSHSGESDTQYF. The rearrangement joins TRBV4-3 to TRBJ2-3; the D gene is possibly TRBD2 (6 bases). Between the trimmed V and J ends, which lost 3 bases and 6 bases, there was a span of 13 bases. Per germline, CDR1 LGHNA and CDR2 YSLEER. The CDR3 contains 14 residues.

This clonotype was picked up a small number of times. V usage is TRBV12-3 or TRBV12-4 and J usage is TRBJ2-5; the match to TRBD2 covers 8 bases. Trimming took 6 bases from V and 4 from J; bases not matched to a gene: 4. CDR3 length: 13 residues. CDR3 sequence reads: CASRRAGVETQYF. As DNA, the CDR3 is TGTGCCAGCAGACGAGCGGGAGTAGAGACCCAGTACTTC.

A few counts support this clonotype. The chain joins TRBV28 to TRBJ2-3, with 7 nucleotides matching TRBD1. Germline loops: CDR1 MDHEN, CDR2 SYDVKM. V dropped 6 bases and J dropped 8; count of bases not matched to a gene: 8. The CDR3 is 13 residues long. The CDR3 is CASREQGLGTQYF. In nucleotides, the CDR3 is TGTGCCAGCAGAGAACAGGGGCTTGGTACGCAGTATTTT. The full variable domain, in which reference TRBV28 and TRBJ2-3 provide the parts outside the CDR3, is DVKVTQSSRYLVKRTGEKVFLECVQDMDHENMFWYRQDPGLGLRLIYFSYDVKMKEKGDIPEGYSVSREKKERFSLILESASTNQTSMYLCASREQGLGTQYFGPGTRLTVL.

This clonotype was detected only once. The chain has TRBV4-3 and TRBJ2-1; tentatively, D is TRBD2 (7 bases). CDR3 length: 17 amino acids. CDR1 and CDR2 (germline): LGHNA, YSLEER. V lost 3 bases and J 4 bases, leaving 19 bases between the germline ends. CDR3 coding DNA: TGCGCCAGCAGCCAGGGAGGGACGGGACATACATACAATGAGCAGTTCTTC. It codes for CASSQGGTGHTYNEQFF.

The sample holds one count of this clonotype. V usage is TRBV20-1 and J usage is TRBJ2-3; D perhaps matches TRBD1 (6 bases). Per the germline V gene, CDR1 is DFQATT and CDR2 is SNEGSKA (reference sequence). This CDR3 is built from 11 residues. Trimming pared 5 bases from V and 6 bases from J, leaving 9 bases between. CDR3 bases: TGCAGTGCTCCTCAGGGGGATACGCAGTATTTT. Protein: CSAPQGDTQYF.

The chain has TRBV29-1 and TRBJ2-5; unclear D gene. CDR1 and CDR2 (germline): SQVTM, ANQGSEA. V was shortened by 7 bases and J by 11 bases, with 20 bases between the two germline ends. The CDR3 runs to 12 residues. CDR3 in amino acids: CSAGQNRNEQYF. For the CDR3, the DNA is TGCAGCGCCGGGCAGAACCGCAATGAGCAGTACTTC. The entire variable domain, with the rest obtained from reference TRBV29-1 and TRBJ2-5, is as follows: SAVISQKPSRDICQRGTSLTIQCQVDSQVTMMFWYRQQPGQSLTLIATANQGSEATYESGFVIDKFPISRPNLTFSTLTVSNMSPEDSSIYLCSAGQNRNEQYFGPGTRLLVL.

This clonotype was observed a handful of times. The rearrangement joins TRBV28 to TRBJ2-7; D uncertain. The CDR3 covers 15 residues. Germline CDR1 reads MDHEN; CDR2 reads SYDVKM. V lost 4 bases and J lost 1, with 14 bases in between. DNA of the CDR3: TGTGCCAGCAGTTCCGGTAGAGGATTTTCCTACGAGCAGTACTTC. Protein sequence: CASSSGRGFSYEQYF.

V and J are TRBV20-1 and TRBJ2-3, with TRBD2 matching over 9 bases. There are 14 residues in the CDR3. The trim removed 6 bases at V and 2 bases at J, leaving 6 bases unmatched. Germline V CDR1 and CDR2: DFQATT, SNEGSKA (reference sequence). The CDR3 bases are TGCAGTGCATCGCGGGAGGGCCTCACAGATACGCAGTATTTT. Translating gives CSASREGLTDTQYF.

Note on this clonotype: The junction departs from the called germline gene at one end, perhaps through a read error. The V gene is TRBV6-6, the J gene TRBJ1-5, with a possible D match to TRBD1 (6 bases). Per germline, CDR1 MNHNY and CDR2 SVGAGI (reference sequence). The CDR3 is 15 amino acids. The CDR3 region has the DNA TGTGCCAGCAGTCAAAGGACAGTTAGCAATCAGCCCCCGCATTTT. This translates into CASSQRTVSNQPPHF.

The gene calls are TRBV7-3 and TRBJ2-7; D call uncertain. Trimming shortened V by 5 bases and J by 2 bases, and 13 bases separated the two germline ends. The V gene's germline CDR1 is SGHTA and CDR2 FQGTGA. This CDR3 has 14 residues. CDR3 loop: CASSPGSGPYEQYF. In DNA form, the CDR3 reads TGTGCCAGCAGCCCCGGTAGTGGGCCCTACGAGCAGTACTTC.

This clonotype showed up just a few times. A junction end diverges from the germline sequence, so it may reflect a read error. The chain uses TRBV7-2 and TRBJ2-7; D gene ambiguous. CDR1 SGHTA and CDR2 FQGNSA come from the germline V gene. The CDR3 runs 13 residues. The CDR3 protein is CASSLSVGYEQYF. DNA of the CDR3: TGCGCCAGCAGCTTGTCAGTCGGCTACGAGCAGTACTTC.

The chain employs TRBV5-1 and TRBJ1-2; the D gene is possibly TRBD1 (5 bases). CDR1 and CDR2 (germline): SGHRS, YFSETQ. V was cut by 7 bases and J by 2 bases, with 18 bases left in between. The CDR3 covers 15 residues. The CDR3 bases are TGCGCCAGCGTAGTGGGACCGACTATGAACTATGGCTACACCTTC. It translates to CASVVGPTMNYGYTF.